These 19 T cell receptor beta chains were sequenced from one sample in a study of CD8 T cells in ankylosing spondylitis. TCRdb reanalysed the 5' RACE reads using MiXCR and keeps one entry per CDR3 protein. The sample includes roughly 240,000 distinct CDR3 sequences, 32% of them seen just once. The specimen sequenced was blood, either unsorted or a sorted T cell fraction (not recorded which). All receptors come from a male donor with ankylosing spondylitis or in good health (not recorded which).

V is TRBV7-2 and J is TRBJ2-5; D might be TRBD2 (6 bases). There are 14 residues in the CDR3. V shed 8 bases and J shed 3 bases, with 16 bases lying between them. Germline CDR1 SGHTA, CDR2 FQGNSA. Here the CDR3 DNA reads TGTGCCAGCGTACCGCGGGGATTAAAAGAGACCCAGTACTTC. Encoded protein: CASVPRGLKETQYF.

The genes are TRBV27 and TRBJ1-1, with 7 nucleotides matching TRBD1. Germline V gene lookup returns CDR1 MNHEY and CDR2 SMNVEV (reference sequence). V was clipped by 5 bases and J by 7 bases; unmatched bases: 10. This CDR3 is built from 14 residues. CDR3: CASSPHNQGVEAFF. CDR3 sequence (DNA): TGTGCCAGCAGTCCACATAACCAGGGGGTTGAAGCTTTCTTT.

The chain carries TRBV6-1 and TRBJ2-3, with 9 bases aligning to TRBD1. V lost 5 bases, J lost 2 bases, and 5 bases stayed unmatched. Germline values: CDR1 MNHNS, CDR2 SASEGT. There are 15 residues in the CDR3. The CDR3: CASSRTGEPTDTQYF. DNA of the CDR3: TGTGCCAGCAGTCGGACAGGGGAACCCACAGATACGCAGTATTTT.

This clonotype showed up just a few times. The CDR3 loop reads CSASPPAGTSQETQYF. The CDR3 coding sequence is TGCAGTGCTAGTCCCCCGGCGGGGACATCCCAAGAGACCCAGTACTTC. The chain links TRBV20-1 to TRBJ2-5; D is tentatively TRBD1 or TRBD2 (6 bases each). Germline CDR1 DFQATT, CDR2 SNEGSKA (reference sequence). The ends were cut back, 3 bases at V and 1 base at J, with 18 bases in the middle. The CDR3 length is 16 residues.

This clonotype has only a few counts. CDR3 nucleotides: TGCAGTGCTAATCATTATACTCCCGAGGACACTGAAGCTTTCTTT. Protein product: CSANHYTPEDTEAFF. The rearrangement links TRBV20-1 to TRBJ1-1, with no clear D. Germline values: CDR1 DFQATT, CDR2 SNEGSKA (reference sequence). CDR3 length equals 15 residues. Between the trimmed V and J ends, which lost 4 bases and 3 bases, there was a span of 18 bases.

The chain couples TRBV29-1 to TRBJ1-6, with 9 bases fitting TRBD1. The CDR3 loop spans 14 amino acids. The trim removed 4 bases at V and 10 bases at J, leaving 8 bases unmatched. The germline V gene has CDR1 SQVTM and CDR2 ANQGSEA. The CDR3 spells CSVGTGASGSPLHF. CDR3 nucleotides: TGCAGCGTTGGGACAGGGGCTTCGGGGTCACCCCTCCACTTT.

The chain recombines TRBV12-3 or TRBV12-4 with TRBJ2-7; 8 nucleotides align to TRBD1. The V segment lost 6 bases and the J segment 4 bases; nucleotides outside the gene matches: 17. The CDR3 consists of 17 residues. The CDR3 protein is CASSQPGTGALRYEQYF. CDR3 sequence (DNA): TGTGCCAGCAGCCAACCCGGGACAGGCGCCCTGAGGTACGAGCAGTACTTC.

This clonotype was seen a handful of times. V gene TRBV20-1 combines with J gene TRBJ2-3; weak D call: TRBD1 (6 bases). CDR1 is DFQATT, CDR2 SNEGSKA, per germline (reference sequence). V was clipped by 6 bases and J by 5 bases, with 15 bases between them. The CDR3 sequence is 13 residues long. CDR3 sequence: CSAESKGGDTQYF. CDR3 nucleotide sequence: TGCAGTGCCGAATCCAAAGGGGGAGATACGCAGTATTTT.

The chain combines TRBV20-1 with TRBJ1-1; 9 bases match TRBD1. The V and J ends lost 4 bases and 2 bases, in that order; junction bases with no gene match: 8. Germline-derived CDR1 and CDR2 are DFQATT and SNEGSKA (reference sequence). This CDR3 has 15 residues. The CDR3 reads CSATRQGVLNTEAFF. The CDR3 coding sequence is TGCAGTGCTACACGACAGGGGGTTTTAAACACTGAAGCTTTCTTT.

J is TRBJ1-1 and V is TRBV29-1; D may be TRBD1 (5 bases). The CDR3 totals 13 residues. Trimming left V 4 bases short and J 3 bases short, with 12 bases between. Germline values: CDR1 SQVTM, CDR2 ANQGSEA. In nucleotides, the CDR3 is TGCAGCGTTGGCTGGGGGGGGGACACTGAAGCTTTCTTT. It encodes CSVGWGGDTEAFF.

The chain joins TRBV29-1 to TRBJ1-1, with D perhaps matching TRBD1 (6 bases). The CDR3 is 13 amino acids. Per germline, CDR1 SQVTM and CDR2 ANQGSEA. Trimming took off 2 bases at V and 1 base at J, with 8 bases between the two ends. CDR3 nucleotides: TGCAGCGTTGAAACAGGGTCGAACACTGAAGCTTTCTTT. Translation: CSVETGSNTEAFF.

The J gene is TRBJ2-3, the V gene TRBV5-1; TRBD2 is a possible D gene (6 bases). Trimming stripped 4 bases from V and 5 bases from J, with 20 bases between. This CDR3 has 16 amino acids. In germline, CDR1 is SGHRS, CDR2 YFSETQ. The CDR3 sequence: CASSRDAGPGEDTQYF. CDR3 sequence (DNA): TGCGCCAGCAGCCGCGACGCGGGGCCGGGCGAAGATACGCAGTATTTT.

V usage is TRBV29-1 and J usage is TRBJ2-1; possible D gene TRBD1, 6 bases. This CDR3 spans 14 amino acids. Germline CDR1 reads SQVTM; CDR2 reads ANQGSEA. The V end was cut by 7 bases, the J end by 2 bases, with 15 bases between. The CDR3 DNA is TGCAGCGCCATTGACAGGCTCGCCTACAATGAGCAGTTCTTC. Translating gives CSAIDRLAYNEQFF.

The chain joins TRBV5-6 to TRBJ2-5; D tentatively fits TRBD1 or TRBD2 (6 bases each). V gave up 3 bases and J gave up 4 bases, with 13 bases separating them. The germline V gene encodes CDR1 SGHDT and CDR2 YYEEEE. The CDR3 runs to 14 residues. The CDR3 protein is CASSSPGARETQYF. DNA for the CDR3: TGTGCCAGCAGCTCCCCGGGGGCCAGAGAGACCCAGTACTTC. Full variable domain (remainder filled in from reference TRBV5-6 and TRBJ2-5): DAGVTQSPTHLIKTRGQQVTLRCSPKSGHDTVSWYQQALGQGPQFIFQYYEEEERQRGNFPDRFSGHQFPNYSSELNVNALLLGDSALYLCASSSPGARETQYFGPGTRLLVL.

This chain links TRBV3-1 with TRBJ2-3; no definite D call. The CDR3 runs 13 residues. V lost 2 bases to trimming and J lost 4 bases, with 7 bases between them. From germline, CDR1 is LGHDT and CDR2 YNNKEL (reference sequence). The CDR3 DNA is TGTGCCAGCAGCCAACCTATCGCAGATACGCAGTATTTT. Its translation: CASSQPIADTQYF.

This clonotype was detected a few times. The genes are TRBV11-2 and TRBJ1-1; D ambiguous. CDR3 length: 14 residues. With 0 bases removed from V and 1 base from J, the gap between germline ends came to 6 bases. Looked up from germline, CDR1 is SGHAT and CDR2 is FQNNGV. DNA of the CDR3: TGTGCCAGCAGCTTAGACCCATGGAACACTGAAGCTTTCTTT. This translates into CASSLDPWNTEAFF.

In its sample, this clonotype was seen a few times. CDR3 in amino acids: CASSLRENQPQHF. In DNA, the CDR3 is TGTGCCAGCAGTTTGAGGGAGAATCAGCCCCAGCATTTT. The genes are TRBV12-3 or TRBV12-4 and TRBJ1-5; D unresolved. This CDR3 has 13 amino acids. With 3 bases removed from V and 4 bases from J, the gap between germline ends came to 7 bases.

This clonotype was seen only a few times. The V gene is TRBV5-1, the J gene TRBJ2-3, with D uncertain. CDR3 length: 15 residues. Trimming stripped 3 bases from V and 0 bases from J, with 11 bases between. Germline CDR1 SGHRS, CDR2 YFSETQ. For the CDR3, the DNA is TGCGCCAGCAGCTACCGACATGATAGCACAGATACGCAGTATTTT. This translates into CASSYRHDSTDTQYF.

Only a few counts were recorded for this clonotype. The V and J genes are TRBV5-1 and TRBJ2-5, with a weak D call TRBD1 (5 bases). The V and J ends lost 5 bases and 2 bases respectively, with 10 bases between them. The CDR3 consists of 13 residues. Germline V CDR1 and CDR2: SGHRS, YFSETQ. CDR3: CASRGAAQETQYF. The CDR3 nucleotides are TGCGCCAGCAGAGGGGCGGCTCAAGAGACCCAGTACTTC.